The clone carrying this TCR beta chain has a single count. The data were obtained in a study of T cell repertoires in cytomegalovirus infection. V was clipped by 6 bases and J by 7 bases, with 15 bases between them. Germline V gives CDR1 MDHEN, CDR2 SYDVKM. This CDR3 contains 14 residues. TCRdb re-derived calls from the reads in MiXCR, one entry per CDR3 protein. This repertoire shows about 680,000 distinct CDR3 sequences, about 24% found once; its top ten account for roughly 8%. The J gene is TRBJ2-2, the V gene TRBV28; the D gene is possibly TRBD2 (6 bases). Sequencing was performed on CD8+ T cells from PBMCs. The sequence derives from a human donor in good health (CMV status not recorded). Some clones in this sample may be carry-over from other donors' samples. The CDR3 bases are TGTGCCAGCAGCTCAACGTGGGGGGACGGGGAGCTGTTTTTT. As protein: CASSSTWGDGELFF.